The following is a T cell receptor beta chain sequence with its context. Its specificity is not known. The data derive from a study of OX40 agonist ivuxolimab in advanced cancers. TCRdb keeps only in-frame clones here, not all; method: immunoSEQ multiplex PCR. This table has 63,000 or so clones, 84% appearing once. Findings and limits, study-wide: Expanded clones were, on average, more numerous in CD8+ T cells than in CD4+. Dose levels from 0.1 to 3.0 mg/kg saw CD4+ and CD8+ blood T cells expand clonally by week 6.

The CDR3 runs to 14 residues. V lost 10 bases to trimming and J lost 0 bases, with 14 bases between them. Looked up from germline, CDR1 is SNHLY and CDR2 is FYNNEI. The sequences come from CD4+ or CD8+ T cells sorted from blood, collected in a trial of the OX40 agonist ivuxolimab. The clonotype comes from an adult with an advanced solid tumor such as melanoma, head and neck, liver or kidney cancer. The chain couples TRBV2 to TRBJ2-3, with D possibly being TRBD1 (6 bases). CDR3 nucleotide sequence: TGTGCCACCAGGGGCGGGTTCAGCACAGATACGCAGTATTTT. Its translation: CATRGGFSTDTQYF.